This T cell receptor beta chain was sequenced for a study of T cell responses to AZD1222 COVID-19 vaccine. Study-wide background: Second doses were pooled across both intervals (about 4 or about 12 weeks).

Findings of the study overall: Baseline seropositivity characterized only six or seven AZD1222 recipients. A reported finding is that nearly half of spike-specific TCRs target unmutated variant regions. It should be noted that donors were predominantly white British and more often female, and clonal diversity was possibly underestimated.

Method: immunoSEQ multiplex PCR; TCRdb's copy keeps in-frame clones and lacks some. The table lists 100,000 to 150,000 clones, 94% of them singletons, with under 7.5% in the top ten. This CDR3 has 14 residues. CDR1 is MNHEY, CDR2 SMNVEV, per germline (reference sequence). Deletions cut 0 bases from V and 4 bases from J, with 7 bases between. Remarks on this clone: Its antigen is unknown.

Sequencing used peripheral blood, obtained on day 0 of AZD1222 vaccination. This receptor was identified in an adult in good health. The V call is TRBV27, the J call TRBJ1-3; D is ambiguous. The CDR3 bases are TGTGCCAGCAGTTTATCCCGGACGGGAAACACCATATATTTT. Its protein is CASSLSRTGNTIYF.